What follows is one T cell receptor beta chain and its context. The data originate from a study of blood T cell repertoires in COVID-19. Study-level information: Nucleic acid was either cDNA or gDNA, and it came from T cells, B-cell-depleted T cells, or PBMCs.

CDR3 size: 14 residues. V lost 2 bases and J lost 0, with 7 bases in between. Germline-derived CDR1 and CDR2 are MNHNS and SASEGT. Living in about two dozen US areas, the participants were between roughly 18 and 90 years of age. Membership in each cohort depended on participant-reported clinical history. Authors' processing steps: How many nucleated cells were present was estimated from reference gene primer amplification. Repertoires were generated with immunoSEQ multiplex PCR, while TCRdb's copy carries only in-frame clones and drops some. V, J and clone size derive from that table, while D and trimming were established from the DNA sequence. The sample has about 150,000 clones, 75% to 90% seen once; the top ten hold roughly 4.9%.

The specimen was PBMCs or T cells enriched from blood (not recorded which). The source of this sequence is a man aged 65 to 85 who had been exposed to COVID-19. This sequence joins TRBV6-1 and TRBJ1-1; D call uncertain. The CDR3, as DNA: TGTGCCAGCAGTGAAACCAACATGAACACTGAAGCTTTCTTT. It specifies CASSETNMNTEAFF.